These 14 T cell receptor beta chains originate from one sample sequenced in a study of blood T cell repertoires in COVID-19. Method: immunoSEQ multiplex PCR; TCRdb's copy keeps in-frame clones and lacks some. The sample consists of more than 150,000 clones, more than 65% of them appearing once. Source material: peripheral blood. Source of these receptors: a woman older than 75 with acute or convalescent COVID-19.

This clone was observed a single time. The CDR3 DNA reads as TGTGCCAGCAGGTCTTACGAGCAGTACTTC. It codes for CASRSYEQYF. The rearrangement uses TRBV6-5 and TRBJ2-7, with unresolved D. Germline CDR1 reads MNHEY; CDR2 reads SVGAGI. Between the trimmed V and J ends, which lost 6 bases and 4 bases, there was a span of 4 bases. This CDR3 comprises 10 residues.

This clone was seen a few times. This chain joins TRBV12-5 and TRBJ1-5, with 11 bases fitting TRBD1. J gave up 5 bases and V 1 base, and 1 base lay outside the gene matches. From germline, CDR1 is LGHNT and CDR2 FRNRAP. The CDR3 spans 15 residues. CDR3 bases: TGTGCTAGTGGTTTGGGGACAGGGGGCTATCAGCCCCAGCATTTT. Translation: CASGLGTGGYQPQHF.

This clone has only a few counts. This chain uses TRBV29-1 with TRBJ2-1, with 11 bases aligning to TRBD2. The CDR3 is made up of 15 amino acids. After removal of 0 bases from V and 9 bases from J, the junction contained 7 bases not matched to a gene. Germline values: CDR1 SQVTM, CDR2 ANQGSEA. The CDR3: CSVEDRLAGSGEQFF. Written as DNA, the CDR3 is TGCAGCGTTGAAGATAGACTAGCGGGATCGGGTGAGCAGTTCTTC.

The chain employs TRBV5-1 and TRBJ2-7, with D maybe TRBD1 (5 bases). The CDR3 is 13 residues long. V was shortened by 4 bases and J by 6 bases, with 14 bases between the two germline ends. Germline V gives CDR1 SGHRS, CDR2 YFSETQ. The CDR3 sequence is CASSLTVGFEQYF. CDR3 sequence (DNA): TGCGCCAGCAGCCTGACAGTGGGGTTCGAGCAGTACTTC.

The rearrangement links TRBV3-1 (or the pseudogene TRBV3-2) to TRBJ1-5; possibly TRBD1 for D (5 bases). Germline V CDR1 and CDR2: LGHDT, YNNKEL (reference sequence). This CDR3 has 15 residues. Trimming took off 0 bases at V and 5 bases at J, with 11 bases between the two ends. The DNA of the CDR3 is TGTGCCAGCAGCCAAGATTTAACAGGAGATCAGCCCCAGCATTTT. Translated: CASSQDLTGDQPQHF.

A few counts support this clone. The V call is TRBV3-1 (or the pseudogene TRBV3-2), the J call TRBJ1-1, with D unresolved. From germline, CDR1 is LGHDT and CDR2 YNNKEL (reference sequence). There are 14 residues in the CDR3. Trimming pared 1 base from V and 5 bases from J, leaving 11 bases between. CDR3 region: CASSQGNFRTEAFF. CDR3 in DNA: TGTGCCAGCAGCCAAGGTAACTTCAGGACTGAAGCTTTCTTT.

This clone was found a few times. The V and J genes are TRBV6-6 and TRBJ1-6; tentative D call: TRBD1 (6 bases). The CDR3 spans 11 residues. Looked up from germline, CDR1 is MNHNY and CDR2 is SVGAGI (reference sequence). The ends were cut back, 6 bases at V and 10 bases at J, with 7 bases in the middle. The CDR3 region is CASSQGSPLHF. Here the CDR3 DNA reads TGTGCCAGCAGCCAGGGGTCACCCCTCCACTTT.

This chain joins TRBV5-1 and TRBJ2-5, with 7 bases fitting TRBD2. V gave up 1 base and J gave up 5 bases; unmatched junction bases: 8. There are 15 residues in the CDR3. CDR1 SGHRS and CDR2 YFSETQ come from the germline V gene. CDR3 loop: CASSLTGGSFETQYF. The CDR3 DNA is TGCGCCAGCAGCTTGACCGGCGGGAGTTTTGAGACCCAGTACTTC.

On this clone: At one boundary the junction diverges from the germline segment, which might be a read error. The chain employs TRBV5-5 and TRBJ1-6; D ambiguous. The CDR3 contains 15 residues. Germline-derived CDR1 and CDR2 are SGHKS and YYEKEE (reference sequence). The CDR3: CASNLALGTASPLHF. The CDR3 coding sequence is TGTGCCAGCAACTTGGCCCTGGGCACGGCTTCACCCCTCCACTTT.

Only a few counts were recorded for this clone. This sequence joins TRBV5-4 and TRBJ1-2; 8 nucleotides line up with TRBD1. CDR3 length: 16 amino acids. Germline V CDR1 and CDR2: SGHNT, YYREEE (reference sequence). Unmatched junction bases numbered 9, after V lost 5 bases and J lost 0 bases. The CDR3, as DNA: TGTGCCAGCAGTCGCGGGACAGGCTTAGCTAACTATGGCTACACCTTC. Its protein is CASSRGTGLANYGYTF. Full variable domain (missing parts from reference TRBV5-4 and TRBJ1-2): ETGVTQSPTHLIKTRGQQVTLRCSSQSGHNTVSWYQQALGQGPQFIFQYYREEENGRGNFPPRFSGLQFPNYSSELNVNALELDDSALYLCASSRGTGLANYGYTFGSGTRLTVV.

The chain recombines TRBV28 with TRBJ1-1; D is unresolved. Germline CDR1 MDHEN, CDR2 SYDVKM. CDR3 length: 15 amino acids. V dropped 3 bases and J dropped 5 bases, with 16 bases sitting between them. The DNA of the CDR3 is TGTGCCAGCAGTTTTCTTAGCGGTGGGCTTACTGAAGCTTTCTTT. It codes for CASSFLSGGLTEAFF.

J is TRBJ2-3 and V is TRBV18; D perhaps matches TRBD2 (6 bases). Germline CDR1 and CDR2: KGHSH and LQKENI. The V end was cut by 2 bases, the J end by 2 bases, with 11 bases between. The CDR3 has 15 residues. CDR3 sequence: CASSPMRGDTDTQYF. The CDR3, as DNA: TGTGCCAGCTCACCAATGCGGGGTGACACAGATACGCAGTATTTT.

The chain is built from TRBV4-1 and TRBJ2-1; TRBD2 agrees at 7 bases. CDR1 MGHRA and CDR2 YSYEKL come from the germline V gene. With V trimmed by 1 base and J by 4 bases, 7 bases remained unmatched. The CDR3 sequence is 16 residues long. The CDR3 coding sequence is TGCGCCAGCAGCCAAGGGGGGTCTAGCGGATACAATGAGCAGTTCTTC. It is translated as CASSQGGSSGYNEQFF.

The chain uses TRBV3-1 (or the pseudogene TRBV3-2) and TRBJ1-5; TRBD1 might be the D (5 bases). Deletions cut 1 base from V and 0 bases from J, with 7 bases between. This CDR3 spans 15 amino acids. CDR1 LGHDT and CDR2 YNNKEL come from the germline V gene (reference sequence). CDR3 protein: CASSQGGLSNQPQHF. CDR3 DNA: TGTGCCAGCAGCCAAGGGGGCCTTAGCAATCAGCCCCAGCATTTT.